Presented here are 8 T cell receptor beta chains from one specimen sequenced in a study of T cell responses to AZD1222 COVID-19 vaccine. Only in-frame clones appear in the TCRdb table, and some are missing; sequencing was by immunoSEQ multiplex PCR. The table includes 150,000 to 180,000 clones, around 85% detected once. The sample here was peripheral blood, taken on day 0 of MenACWY control vaccination. The receptors were sampled from an adult in good health.

The J gene is TRBJ1-2, the V gene TRBV3-1 (or the pseudogene TRBV3-2); D is possibly TRBD1 (6 bases). The CDR3 has 12 residues. V was clipped by 4 bases and J by 7 bases, with 10 bases between them. CDR1 and CDR2 (germline): LGHDT, YNNKEL (reference sequence). The CDR3 DNA sequence: TGTGCCAGCAGCCCGCGGGGGCGTGGCTACACCTTC. Residues: CASSPRGRGYTF.

The chain joins TRBV9 to TRBJ2-3; 13 positions match TRBD2. CDR3 length equals 16 residues. CDR1 SGDLS and CDR2 YYNGEE come from the germline V gene. V dropped 4 bases and J dropped 5; count of bases not matched to a gene: 7. As DNA, the CDR3 is TGTGCCAGCAGCTCCACACTAGCGGGGGGGCAAGATACGCAGTATTTT. Translating it yields CASSSTLAGGQDTQYF. Looking up the rest from reference TRBV9 and TRBJ2-3 gives the full variable domain: DSGVTQTPKHLITATGQRVTLRCSPRSGDLSVYWYQQSLDQGLQFLIQYYNGEERAKGNILERFSAQQFPDLHSELNLSSLELGDSALYFCASSSTLAGGQDTQYFGPGTRLTVL.

This clone has just one count. The CDR3 loop is CASRRNRGREKLFF. The CDR3 coding sequence is TGCGCCAGCAGAAGGAACAGGGGGCGCGAAAAACTGTTTTTT. The V and J genes are TRBV4-3 and TRBJ1-4, with TRBD1 identical over 9 bases. CDR1 is LGHNA and CDR2 is YSLEER in the germline V gene. The CDR3 is 14 amino acids. V dropped 6 bases and J dropped 8; count of bases not matched to a gene: 7.

The chain uses TRBV12-3 or TRBV12-4 and TRBJ1-2, with D perhaps matching TRBD1 (5 bases). There are 13 residues in the CDR3. V shed 7 bases and J shed 3 bases, with 12 bases lying between them. The CDR3 nucleotides read TGTGCCAGCAAACGGGGGGTTGACTATGGCTACACCTTC. It encodes CASKRGVDYGYTF.

The chain employs TRBV11-2 and TRBJ2-5, with 16 bases aligning to TRBD2. V lost 6 bases to trimming and J lost 10 bases; unmatched junction nucleotides: 11. From germline, CDR1 is SGHAT and CDR2 FQNNGV. There are 16 residues in the CDR3. The CDR3 spells CASRATGTSGGAGQYF. CDR3 in DNA: TGTGCCAGCAGAGCAACGGGGACTAGCGGGGGGGCCGGCCAGTACTTC.

The rearrangement links TRBV28 to TRBJ1-1; a possible D gene is TRBD1 (5 bases). Trimming removed 2 bases from V and 12 bases from J, with 22 bases in between. This CDR3 has 15 amino acids. Germline V CDR1 and CDR2: MDHEN, SYDVKM. For the CDR3, the DNA is TGTGCCAGCAGTTTAAGGGGCAGGGCGGGCCCCAAGTCTTTCTTT. This encodes CASSLRGRAGPKSFF.

The rearrangement joins TRBV5-4 to TRBJ2-2; no firm D call. The ends were cut back, 4 bases at V and 6 bases at J, with 10 bases in the middle. This CDR3 has 13 amino acids. Per the germline V gene, CDR1 is SGHNT and CDR2 is YYREEE (reference sequence). In DNA, the CDR3 is TGTGCCAGCAGCGTCCCAGCCGCCGGGGAGCTGTTTTTT. Its protein is CASSVPAAGELFF. Filled out from reference TRBV5-4 and TRBJ2-2, the complete variable domain reads ETGVTQSPTHLIKTRGQQVTLRCSSQSGHNTVSWYQQALGQGPQFIFQYYREEENGRGNFPPRFSGLQFPNYSSELNVNALELDDSALYLCASSVPAAGELFFGEGSRLTVL.

The rearrangement links TRBV10-3 to TRBJ1-5; D is uncertain. CDR1 ENHRY and CDR2 SYGVKD come from the germline V gene. V was shortened by 8 bases and J by 7 bases, with 12 bases between the two germline ends. CDR3 length: 12 amino acids. The CDR3 loop reads CAIRGVGQPQHF. Here the CDR3 DNA reads TGTGCCATCCGCGGAGTAGGGCAGCCCCAGCATTTT.